This T cell receptor (beta chain) was sequenced for a study of cytomegalovirus exposure and HLA in healthy donors. Study details: Early on, a data release was issued that held approximately 92 million unique TCRs from HLA-typed donors. Findings of the study overall: Fewer than 20,000 TCR beta sequences were associated with HLA alleles at 0.05 false discovery rate in a later analysis.

On this clone itself: The antigen is not known.

The PCR employed 60 Vbeta primers together with 13 Jbeta primers. Some clones are missing from TCRdb's copy, which holds only in-frame ones; the method was immunoSEQ multiplex PCR. The table records approximately 120,000 clones, just under 70% of them present only once. Germline values: CDR1 MNHEY, CDR2 SVGAGI. The CDR3 spans 14 residues. Trimming removed 2 bases at V and 5 bases at J, with 13 bases between. The sequence was obtained from a woman in her 70s in good health and CMV-seropositive. Sequenced material: PBMCs. The gene calls are TRBV6-5 and TRBJ2-7; D possibly corresponds to TRBD1 (5 bases). CDR3 region: CASSYGQGWDEQYF. DNA for the CDR3: TGTGCCAGCAGTTACGGTCAGGGATGGGACGAGCAGTACTTC.